A selection of T cell receptor beta chains follows, all from one sample in a study of blood T cells in healthy people across ages. TCRdb reanalysed the 5' RACE reads using MiXCR and keeps one entry per CDR3 protein. This sample yields roughly 700,000 distinct CDR3 sequences, of which about 52% are seen a single time; 25% to 35% belongs to the top ten. Sequenced: blood. Receptors originate from a woman aged 55-70 years in good health. Both conserved end residues are trimmed from each CDR3. A D gene is named only where the DNA matches it firmly. Not every row has a clone size; where given, it reads once, few, many or a size class.

clone size	V gene	J gene	CDR3 length	D gene	CDR3 protein
NA	TRBV3-1	TRBJ2-1	10	NA	ASDQGGNEQF
few	TRBV7-2	TRBJ2-3	14	NA	ASSDPRQSSTDTQY
few	TRBV2	TRBJ2-7	9	NA	ASSVRREQY
few	TRBV3-1	TRBJ2-1	14	TRBD2	ASSQELAGGRDEQF
few	TRBV3-1	TRBJ2-7	10	NA	ASSHLLYEQY
NA	TRBV7-9	TRBJ1-4	11	NA	ASRTSSAGKLF
NA	TRBV5-1	TRBJ1-6	13	NA	ASSSTGAPNSPLH
few	TRBV5-1	TRBJ2-5	12	NA	ASSGRVPRETQY
few	TRBV6-2/TRBV6-3	NA	12	TRBD2	ASILAGSAYEQY
NA	TRBV4-3	TRBJ2-1	14	TRBD1	ASSQIPGQAYNEQF
few	TRBV20-1	TRBJ2-7	14	NA	SARSPVGRGHYEQY
many	TRBV12-3/TRBV12-4	TRBJ1-1	15	TRBD1	ASSSSQGASPYTEAF
NA	TRBV28	TRBJ1-1	10	TRBD1	ASSSGQRGSF
once	TRBV7-2	TRBJ2-3	11	NA	ASSLPSGDTQY
NA	TRBV12-3/TRBV12-4	NA	14	TRBD2	ASSPARGTRTLEQY
NA	TRBV6-6	TRBJ1-4	14	NA	ASSLPPTSSGEKLF
NA	TRBV20-1	TRBJ1-2	14	TRBD1	SARGGQAPSNYGYT
few	TRBV6-2/TRBV6-3	TRBJ1-6	13	NA	ASSSTRRGGSPLH
few	TRBV5-1	TRBJ1-2	12	TRBD1	ASSQRDSGYGYT
many	TRBV29-1	TRBJ2-3	11	TRBD2	SADSGSTDTQY
few	TRBV11-2	TRBJ2-1	15	NA	ASSFGPGLLQNNEQF
once	TRBV4-2	TRBJ2-6	17	TRBD2	ASSQVFSGGSSGANVLT
few	TRBV7-2	TRBJ1-2	13	TRBD1	ASSLGAGGFYGYT
NA	TRBV29-1	TRBJ2-7	10	NA	SARGRAEEQY
NA	TRBV3-1	TRBJ2-1	13	NA	ASSQAYLTVNEQF